The 30 T cell receptor beta chains reported below all come from one sample, sequenced in a study of T cells in Graves' hyperthyroidism and ophthalmopathy. Authors of the study amplified TCR beta CDR3 regions from RNA transcripts. First-round RT-PCR of the TCR CDR3 relied on the HTBI primer set. TCRdb re-called the multiplex PCR reads through MiXCR, storing one row per CDR3 protein. This table has hundreds of thousands of distinct CDR3 sequences, 15% to 20% appearing once. Sequencing used blood. Receptor source: a woman aged 18 to 35 with Graves' ophthalmopathy.

This clonotype was counted many times. The CDR3 nucleotides read TGTGCCAGCCGGACAGTTCACGAGCAGTACTTC. It codes for CASRTVHEQYF. This chain links TRBV28 with TRBJ2-7; D perhaps matches TRBD1 (6 bases). This CDR3 is built from 11 residues. The V and J ends lost 8 bases and 5 bases respectively, with 10 bases between them. The V gene's germline CDR1 is MDHEN and CDR2 SYDVKM.

This clonotype was seen ten or more times. The chain is built from TRBV7-8 and TRBJ1-1, with D uncertain. The ends were cut back, 8 bases at V and 2 bases at J, with 12 bases in the middle. The V gene's germline CDR1 is SGHVS and CDR2 FQNEAQ. The CDR3 loop spans 13 amino acids. The CDR3 DNA is TGTGCCAGCTCCGGACGGATTAACACTGAAGCTTTCTTT. Protein sequence: CASSGRINTEAFF.

This clonotype appeared a single time. V gene TRBV29-1 combines with J gene TRBJ2-3; TRBD2 matches 10 bases. This CDR3 is built from 14 residues. Germline-derived CDR1 and CDR2 are SQVTM and ANQGSEA. V shed 2 bases and J 2 bases; nucleotides not matched to a gene: 1. CDR3 loop: CSVELAGATDTQYF. The DNA for the CDR3 is TGCAGCGTTGAACTAGCGGGGGCCACAGATACGCAGTATTTT.

This clonotype has at least ten counts. The chain links TRBV18 to TRBJ2-2; TRBD1 aligns across 9 bases. The ends lost 2 bases at V and 5 bases at J; junction bases unmatched: 3. This CDR3 is built from 15 residues. Germline loops: CDR1 KGHSH, CDR2 LQKENI. The CDR3 region is CASSPAGQGTGELFF. The DNA for the CDR3 is TGTGCCAGCTCACCAGCGGGACAGGGAACCGGGGAGCTGTTTTTT.

Concerning this clonotype: Being one base from a much bigger clone, this may be a read error. This rearrangement joins TRBV4-3 to TRBJ2-7; tentatively, D is TRBD1 (5 bases). With the DNA end fitting TRBJ2-1 better, the J assignment may be wrong. Germline loops: CDR1 LGHNA, CDR2 YSLEER. The CDR3 sequence is 15 residues long. The CDR3 is CASSQDGDSSYEQFF. CDR3 nucleotide sequence: TGCGCCAGCAGCCAAGACGGAGACAGTTCCTACGAGCAGTTCTTC.

This clonotype has a count of ten or more. This sequence joins TRBV27 and TRBJ2-7; 9 bases fit TRBD2. With V trimmed by 8 bases and J by 1 base, 9 bases remained unmatched. The CDR3 extends over 15 amino acids. Per the germline V gene, CDR1 is MNHEY and CDR2 is SMNVEV (reference sequence). The CDR3 region is CASSRAGGISYEQYF. In DNA, the CDR3 is TGTGCCAGCTCACGAGCGGGGGGCATTTCCTACGAGCAGTACTTC.

In its sample, this clonotype was seen many times. This chain links TRBV10-1 with TRBJ2-1; the D call may be TRBD1 or TRBD2 (6 bases each). Germline V CDR1 and CDR2: WNHNN, SYGVQD (reference sequence). The CDR3 extends over 14 amino acids. Trimming took off 3 bases at V and 8 bases at J, with 14 bases between the two ends. The CDR3 region is CASSDEGGPDEQFF. DNA of the CDR3: TGCGCCAGCAGTGACGAGGGGGGCCCCGATGAGCAGTTCTTC.

The chain is built from TRBV5-6 and TRBJ1-5; 8 nucleotides line up with TRBD1. The V segment lost 0 bases and the J segment 7 bases; nucleotides outside the gene matches: 6. Germline CDR1 and CDR2: SGHDT and YYEEEE. The CDR3 has 15 amino acids. CDR3: CASSLDRTGRQPQHF. CDR3 in DNA: TGTGCCAGCAGCTTGGATAGGACAGGGCGGCAGCCCCAGCATTTT.

This clonotype occurred many times. The chain joins TRBV30 to TRBJ1-2, with 8 positions matching TRBD1. CDR1 is GTSNPN and CDR2 is SVGIG in the germline V gene (reference sequence). The V segment lost 4 bases and the J segment 4 bases; nucleotides outside the gene matches: 11. The CDR3 is 15 amino acids. CDR3 DNA sequence: TGTGCCTGGATTCCCGAACAGGGGGTCTCCTATGGCTACACCTTC. Protein product: CAWIPEQGVSYGYTF.

This clonotype was picked up many times. This chain connects TRBV2 to TRBJ2-1; 7 nucleotides line up with TRBD2. CDR1 and CDR2 (germline): SNHLY, FYNNEI. The CDR3 loop spans 15 amino acids. V lost 7 bases and J lost 6; bases outside the gene matches: 12. CDR3 nucleotide sequence: TGTGCCAGCACTCCCCTGGCGGGAGTGCTCAATGAGCAGTTCTTC. Residues: CASTPLAGVLNEQFF.

This clonotype was detected ten times or more. The chain is built from TRBV30 and TRBJ2-7; TRBD2 might be the D (6 bases). CDR3 length: 12 residues. V was pared by 4 bases and J by 1 base, with 8 bases between. Germline loops: CDR1 GTSNPN, CDR2 SVGIG (reference sequence). DNA for the CDR3: TGTGCCTGGACGGAGGGATCCTACGAGCAGTACTTC. Protein: CAWTEGSYEQYF.

This clonotype has ten or more counts. This chain links TRBV7-9 with TRBJ2-7; D unclear. CDR3 size: 13 residues. V lost 2 bases and J 4 bases, leaving 9 bases between the germline ends. Germline CDR1 SEHNR, CDR2 FQNEAQ (reference sequence). The CDR3 nucleotides read TGTGCCAGCAGCTTAAAAGGGCCGTACGAGCAGTACTTC. Translated: CASSLKGPYEQYF.

This clonotype was counted ten times or more. This chain joins TRBV27 and TRBJ2-7, with 10 bases matching TRBD1. V was clipped by 5 bases and J by 4 bases; unmatched bases: 14. CDR1 is MNHEY, CDR2 SMNVEV, per germline (reference sequence). The CDR3 loop spans 17 amino acids. CDR3 region: CASSTHLGQGRMYEQYF. CDR3 nucleotide sequence: TGTGCCAGCAGTACCCACTTGGGACAGGGGAGGATGTACGAGCAGTACTTC.

The chain has TRBV20-1 and TRBJ2-1; 15 nucleotides align to TRBD2. V lost 5 bases, J lost 8 bases, and 1 base stayed unmatched. CDR3 size: 13 residues. The germline V gene encodes CDR1 DFQATT and CDR2 SNEGSKA (reference sequence). CDR3 coding DNA: TGCAGTGCTGGGACTAGCGGGAGGTATGAGCAGTTCTTC. This codes for CSAGTSGRYEQFF.

This clonotype came up many times. The genes are TRBV20-1 and TRBJ2-3; TRBD2 might be the D (6 bases). Germline values: CDR1 DFQATT, CDR2 SNEGSKA (reference sequence). V was shortened by 3 bases and J by 4 bases, with 11 bases between the two germline ends. The CDR3 length is 13 residues. The CDR3 DNA reads as TGCAGTGCTAGCTTTAGCGGCCCAGATACGCAGTATTTT. Its translation is CSASFSGPDTQYF.

The rearrangement joins TRBV6-4 to TRBJ2-3; 9 bases are shared with TRBD1. V lost 5 bases, J lost 2 bases, and 5 bases stayed unmatched. The CDR3 sequence is 15 residues long. Germline CDR1 reads MRHNA; CDR2 reads SNTAGT. The DNA for the CDR3 is TGTGCCAGCAGTCCGGGACAGGGACACACAGATACGCAGTATTTT. Its protein is CASSPGQGHTDTQYF.

This clonotype was detected many times. J is TRBJ2-1 and V is TRBV5-1; TRBD1 might be the D (7 bases). This CDR3 is built from 14 residues. Trimming pared 6 bases from V and 6 bases from J, leaving 16 bases between. Per the germline V gene, CDR1 is SGHRS and CDR2 is YFSETQ. The CDR3 region is CASIQGGGSNEQFF. CDR3 DNA sequence: TGCGCCAGCATCCAGGGGGGAGGTTCCAATGAGCAGTTCTTC.

This clonotype was counted many times. The rearrangement joins TRBV30 to TRBJ1-2; TRBD1 is a possible D gene (5 bases). The germline V and J ends were trimmed by 2 bases and 3 bases, with 10 bases remaining between them. The CDR3 covers 13 residues. The V gene's germline CDR1 is GTSNPN and CDR2 SVGIG (reference sequence). The CDR3 loop reads CAWSRGFDYGYTF. Here the CDR3 DNA reads TGTGCCTGGAGTAGGGGTTTCGACTATGGCTACACCTTC.

The V and J genes are TRBV6-9 and TRBJ2-7, with 9 bases aligning to TRBD1. Per the germline V gene, CDR1 is MNHGY and CDR2 is SVAAGI. Trimming took 3 bases from V and 2 from J; bases not matched to a gene: 20. CDR3 length equals 20 residues. The CDR3 region has the DNA TGTGCCAGCAGTTACCCCTACGTCCCGGGACAGGGCCACTCGCCCTACGAGCAGTACGTC. Translating it yields CASSYPYVPGQGHSPYEQYV.

This clonotype was seen a handful of times. The chain employs TRBV19 and TRBJ2-5; TRBD2 aligns across 10 bases. The CDR3 consists of 15 residues. V was pared by 4 bases and J by 5 bases, with 7 bases of the junction left unmatched. The germline V gene has CDR1 LNHDA and CDR2 SQIVND (reference sequence). The CDR3 DNA is TGTGCCAGTAGTAACGTAGCGGGAGGCTGGGAGACCCAGTACTTC. Encoded protein: CASSNVAGGWETQYF.

This clonotype has at least ten counts. V usage is TRBV11-3 and J usage is TRBJ2-5; 7 nucleotides line up with TRBD2. V gave up 5 bases and J gave up 4 bases; unmatched junction bases: 13. Germline V gives CDR1 SGHNT, CDR2 YENEEA. This CDR3 spans 16 amino acids. CDR3 sequence reads: CASSQWVGGSGETQYF. The DNA for the CDR3 is TGTGCCAGCAGCCAGTGGGTGGGGGGGTCCGGAGAGACCCAGTACTTC.

This clonotype appeared many times. The V call is TRBV2, the J call TRBJ1-5; D is uncertain. The CDR3 runs 13 residues. The germline gives CDR1 SNHLY, CDR2 FYNNEI. V lost 1 base to trimming and J lost 5 bases, with 6 bases between them. The CDR3 here is CASSEVRDQPQHF. CDR3 nucleotides: TGTGCCAGCAGTGAAGTGCGGGATCAGCCCCAGCATTTT.

This clonotype came up many times. The chain links TRBV4-1 to TRBJ2-7; no firm D call. Trimming cost V 4 bases and J 2 bases, with 6 bases left between them. The CDR3 is made up of 12 amino acids. Germline V gene data show CDR1 as MGHRA and CDR2 as YSYEKL. This chain's CDR3 is CASSRSTYEQYF. CDR3 nucleotide sequence: TGCGCCAGCAGCCGTTCCACCTACGAGCAGTACTTC.

The chain carries TRBV10-1 and TRBJ1-6; 8 bases line up with TRBD1. Trimming at V came to 4 bases and at J to 10 bases, leaving 6 bases not matched to a gene. The V gene's germline CDR1 is WNHNN and CDR2 SYGVQD (reference sequence). CDR3 size: 14 residues. CDR3 in DNA: TGCGCCAGCAGTGTTGACAGGGGAGGCTCACCCCTCCACTTT. It encodes CASSVDRGGSPLHF.

This clonotype occurred many times. The chain carries TRBV29-1 and TRBJ2-5; a possible D gene is TRBD2 (6 bases). V lost 8 bases and J lost 3, with 16 bases in between. The CDR3 is 13 amino acids. Germline CDR1 reads SQVTM; CDR2 reads ANQGSEA. CDR3 region: CSTRGFTEETQYF. The CDR3 DNA is TGCAGCACTCGGGGGTTTACCGAAGAGACCCAGTACTTC. Combining the CDR3 with reference TRBV29-1 and TRBJ2-5 gives the whole variable domain SAVISQKPSRDICQRGTSLTIQCQVDSQVTMMFWYRQQPGQSLTLIATANQGSEATYESGFVIDKFPISRPNLTFSTLTVSNMSPEDSSIYLCSTRGFTEETQYFGPGTRLLVL.

This clonotype was observed a handful of times. Since a much larger clone is just one base distant, this may be a read error. The chain is built from TRBV28 and TRBJ1-1, with 9 bases matching TRBD1. V was clipped by 8 bases and J by 2 bases; unmatched bases: 9. Germline values: CDR1 MDHEN, CDR2 SYDVKM. This CDR3 is 15 amino acids long. This CDR3 is CASSLLDRGNTEAFF. CDR3 nucleotides: TGTGCCAGCTCCCTATTGGACAGGGGCAACACTGAAGCTTTCTTT. Full variable domain (outside the CDR3, taken from reference TRBV28 and TRBJ1-1): DVKVTQSSRYLVKRTGEKVFLECVQDMDHENMFWYRQDPGLGLRLIYFSYDVKMKEKGDIPEGYSVSREKKERFSLILESASTNQTSMYLCASSLLDRGNTEAFFGQGTRLTVV.

In its sample, this clonotype was seen many times. The V call is TRBV2, the J call TRBJ2-3; D uncertain. The CDR3 is 13 amino acids. V was cut by 7 bases and J by 4 bases, with 12 bases left in between. Germline CDR1 is SNHLY and CDR2 is FYNNEI. Here the CDR3 reads CASMTPFSDTQYF. The CDR3 DNA is TGTGCCAGCATGACACCTTTCTCAGATACGCAGTATTTT.

This clonotype was seen at least ten times. CDR3 sequence (DNA): TGTGCCAGCAGCAACTGGGCCCGATATAATTCACCCCTCCACTTT. It specifies CASSNWARYNSPLHF. The V call is TRBV3-1, the J call TRBJ1-6; D is unresolved. This CDR3 contains 15 residues. Trimming left V 5 bases short and J 4 bases short, with 12 bases between. Germline V gives CDR1 LGHDT, CDR2 YNNKEL (reference sequence).

This clonotype was recorded at least ten times. This chain uses TRBV27 with TRBJ2-1, with 8 bases aligning to TRBD1. CDR3 size: 15 residues. V shed 8 bases, J shed 0 bases, and the junction held 6 bases outside the gene matches. From germline, CDR1 is MNHEY and CDR2 SMNVEV (reference sequence). CDR3 region: CASRGQVSSYNEQFF. The CDR3 nucleotides read TGTGCCAGCCGGGGACAGGTTAGCTCCTACAATGAGCAGTTCTTC.

This clonotype was observed at least ten times. The rearrangement links TRBV6-1 to TRBJ1-6; possible D gene TRBD1, 5 bases. Trimming cost V 0 bases and J 10 bases, with 10 bases left between them. Germline V gene sequence: CDR1 MNHNS, CDR2 SASEGT. This CDR3 has 14 residues. CDR3 sequence reads: CASSEAIGDSPLHF. CDR3 in DNA: TGTGCCAGCAGTGAAGCGATCGGGGACTCACCCCTCCACTTT.